These 7 T cell receptor beta chains originate from one sample sequenced in a study of shared clonotypes between healthy human individuals. TCRdb's table, derived via immunoSEQ multiplex PCR, lists solely in-frame clones and lacks some. Of 2 million to 2.5 million clones in the sample, around 95% were seen once. The material sequenced was naive CD4+ T cells sorted from blood. Subset defined: CD45RA+ positively selected. The receptors originated from a man between 18 and 35 years old in good health.

This clone appeared a single time. This sequence joins TRBV5-6 and TRBJ1-2; D not resolved. Germline CDR1 and CDR2: SGHDT and YYEEEE. The CDR3 covers 16 residues. The ends were cut back, 2 bases at V and 7 bases at J, with 21 bases in the middle. The CDR3 DNA sequence: TGTGCCAGCAGCTTTCGTCAGCTAAACCTCCGGAGTGGCTACACCTTC. Residues: CASSFRQLNLRSGYTF.

V is TRBV30 and J is TRBJ2-3, with D perhaps matching TRBD2 (6 bases). Germline V lookup: CDR1 GTSNPN, CDR2 SVGIG (reference sequence). The V gene lost 0 bases and the J gene lost 6 bases, with 16 bases spanning the gap. The CDR3 spans 15 residues. As DNA, the CDR3 is TGTGCCTGGAGTGTACATAGCGGTGGGGCGGATACGCAGTATTTT. This codes for CAWSVHSGGADTQYF.

For this clone: Other DNA sequences in this sample translate to the same CDR3. The chain is built from TRBV20-1 and TRBJ2-5; D uncertain. Germline V CDR1 and CDR2: DFQATT, SNEGSKA (reference sequence). V was clipped by 4 bases and J by 1 base, with 4 bases between them. The CDR3 runs 11 residues. CDR3 nucleotide sequence: TGCAGTGCTACACCCCAAGAGACCCAGTACTTC. Protein product: CSATPQETQYF.

In its sample, this clone was seen once. The chain carries TRBV9 and TRBJ1-4; D gene ambiguous. Trimming took 3 bases from V and 7 from J, leaving 4 bases between them. Germline CDR1 is SGDLS and CDR2 is YYNGEE. The CDR3 sequence is 11 residues long. CDR3 sequence reads: CASSAGEKLFF. The CDR3 DNA follows: TGTGCCAGCAGCGCGGGTGAAAAACTGTTTTTT.

This clone was detected only once. The CDR3 bases are TGTGCCAGCAGCCTCCTATTGGACTACTCCTACAATGAGCAGTTCTTC. Protein product: CASSLLLDYSYNEQFF. The chain is built from TRBV7-9 and TRBJ2-1; a weak D match, TRBD2 (6 bases). V was cut by 5 bases and J by 0 bases, with 14 bases left in between. This CDR3 spans 16 amino acids. From germline, CDR1 is SEHNR and CDR2 FQNEAQ (reference sequence).

The V and J genes are TRBV4-1 and TRBJ1-6, with no clear D. Germline V gives CDR1 MGHRA, CDR2 YSYEKL. Between the trimmed V and J ends, which lost 0 bases and 6 bases, there was a span of 9 bases. There are 15 residues in the CDR3. CDR3 amino acids: CASSQEPEINSPLHF. Here the CDR3 DNA reads TGCGCCAGCAGCCAAGAACCGGAAATTAATTCACCCCTCCACTTT.

The chain uses TRBV5-1 and TRBJ1-5; D is unclear. The germline gives CDR1 SGHRS, CDR2 YFSETQ. V gave up 2 bases and J gave up 1 base, with 10 bases separating them. This CDR3 is built from 15 residues. The CDR3, as DNA: TGCGCCAGCAGCTTCGGTGGTCTGAGCAATCAGCCCCAGCATTTT. Translation gives CASSFGGLSNQPQHF.